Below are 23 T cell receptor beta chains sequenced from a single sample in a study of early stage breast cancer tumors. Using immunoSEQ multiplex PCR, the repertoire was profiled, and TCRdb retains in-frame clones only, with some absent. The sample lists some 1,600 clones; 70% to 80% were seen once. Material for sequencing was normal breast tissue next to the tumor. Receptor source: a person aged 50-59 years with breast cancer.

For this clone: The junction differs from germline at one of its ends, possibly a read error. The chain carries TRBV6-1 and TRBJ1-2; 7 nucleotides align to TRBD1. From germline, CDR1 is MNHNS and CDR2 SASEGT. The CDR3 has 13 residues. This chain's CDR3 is CASREEGAGGYTF. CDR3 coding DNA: TGTGCCAGCAGAGAAGAGGGGGCGGGAGGCTACACCTTC.

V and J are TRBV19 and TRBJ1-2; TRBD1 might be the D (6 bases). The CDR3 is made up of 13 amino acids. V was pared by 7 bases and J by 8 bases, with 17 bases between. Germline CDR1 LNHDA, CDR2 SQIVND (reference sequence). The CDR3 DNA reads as TGTGCCAGTACCCCCGGACAGTTCGGCGGCTACACCTTC. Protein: CASTPGQFGGYTF.

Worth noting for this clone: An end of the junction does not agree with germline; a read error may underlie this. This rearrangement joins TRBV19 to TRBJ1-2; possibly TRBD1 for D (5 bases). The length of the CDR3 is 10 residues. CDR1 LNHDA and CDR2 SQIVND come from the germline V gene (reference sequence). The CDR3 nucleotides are TGTGCCAGTTTGGGGCAGAGTTGGATCTTC. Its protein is CASLGQSWIF. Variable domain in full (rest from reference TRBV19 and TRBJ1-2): DGGITQSPKYLFRKEGQNVTLSCEQNLNHDAMYWYRQDPGQGLRLIYYSQIVNDFQKGDIAEGYSVSREKKESFPLTVTSAQKNPTAFYLCASLGQSWIFGSGTRLTVV.

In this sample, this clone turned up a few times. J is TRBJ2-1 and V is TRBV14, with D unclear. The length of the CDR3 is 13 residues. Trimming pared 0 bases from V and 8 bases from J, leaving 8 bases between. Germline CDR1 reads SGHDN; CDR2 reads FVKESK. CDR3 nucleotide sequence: TGTGCCAGCAGCCAAGATGAAATAGATGAGCAGTTCTTC. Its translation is CASSQDEIDEQFF.

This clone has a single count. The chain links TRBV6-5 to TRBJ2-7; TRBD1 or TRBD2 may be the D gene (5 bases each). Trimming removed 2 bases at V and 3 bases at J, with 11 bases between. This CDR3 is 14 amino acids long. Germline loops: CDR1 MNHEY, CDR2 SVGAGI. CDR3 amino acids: CASSYTGRIYEQYF. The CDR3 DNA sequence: TGTGCCAGCAGTTACACGGGACGCATCTACGAGCAGTACTTC.

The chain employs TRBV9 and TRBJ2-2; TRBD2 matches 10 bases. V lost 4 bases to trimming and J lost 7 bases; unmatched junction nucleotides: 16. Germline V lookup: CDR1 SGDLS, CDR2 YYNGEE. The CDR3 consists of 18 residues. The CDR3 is CASSLSRGSGGAVGELFF. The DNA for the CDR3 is TGTGCCAGCAGCCTCTCCCGGGGCAGCGGGGGGGCCGTCGGGGAGCTGTTTTTT.

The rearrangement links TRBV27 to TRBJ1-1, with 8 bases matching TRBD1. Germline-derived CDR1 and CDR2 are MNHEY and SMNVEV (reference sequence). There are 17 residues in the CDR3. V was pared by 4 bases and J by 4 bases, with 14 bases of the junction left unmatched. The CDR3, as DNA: TGTGCCAGCAGTTCCATTTTTAGGGGACAGGTAGGCACTGAAGCTTTCTTT. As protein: CASSSIFRGQVGTEAFF.

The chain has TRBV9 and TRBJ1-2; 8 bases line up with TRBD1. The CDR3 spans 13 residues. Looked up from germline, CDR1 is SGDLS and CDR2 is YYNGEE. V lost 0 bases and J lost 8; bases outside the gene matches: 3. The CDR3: CASSVAGGEGYTF. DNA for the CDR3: TGTGCCAGCAGCGTAGCAGGGGGCGAAGGCTACACCTTC. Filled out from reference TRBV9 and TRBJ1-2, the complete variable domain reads DSGVTQTPKHLITATGQRVTLRCSPRSGDLSVYWYQQSLDQGLQFLIQYYNGEERAKGNILERFSAQQFPDLHSELNLSSLELGDSALYFCASSVAGGEGYTFGSGTRLTVV.

Written as DNA, the CDR3 is TGCAGTGCCACTCAGCAAGAGACCCAGTACTTC. Amino acid sequence: CSATQQETQYF. The V and J genes are TRBV20-1 and TRBJ2-5; no definite D call. CDR1 DFQATT and CDR2 SNEGSKA come from the germline V gene (reference sequence). There are 11 residues in the CDR3. With 6 bases removed from V and 2 bases from J, the gap between germline ends came to 7 bases.

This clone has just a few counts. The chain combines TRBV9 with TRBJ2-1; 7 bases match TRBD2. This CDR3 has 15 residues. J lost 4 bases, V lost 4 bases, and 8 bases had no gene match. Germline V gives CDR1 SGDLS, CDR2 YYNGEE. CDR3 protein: CASSYSGLLYNEQFF. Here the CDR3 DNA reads TGTGCCAGCAGCTACTCGGGACTACTTTACAATGAGCAGTTCTTC.

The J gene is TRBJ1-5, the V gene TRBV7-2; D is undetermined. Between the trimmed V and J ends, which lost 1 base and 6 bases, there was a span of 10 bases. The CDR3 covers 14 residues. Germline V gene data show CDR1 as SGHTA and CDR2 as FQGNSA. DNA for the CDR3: TGTGCCAGCAGCTTAGGTACAAAGGGTCAGCCCCAGCATTTT. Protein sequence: CASSLGTKGQPQHF.

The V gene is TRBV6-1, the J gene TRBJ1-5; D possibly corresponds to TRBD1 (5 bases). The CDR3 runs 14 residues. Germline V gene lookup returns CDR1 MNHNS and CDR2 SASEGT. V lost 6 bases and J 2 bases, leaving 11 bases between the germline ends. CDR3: CASSLPGGNQPQHF. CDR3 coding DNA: TGTGCCAGCAGCCTACCGGGGGGCAATCAGCCCCAGCATTTT.

In DNA, the CDR3 is TGTGCCAGCATGGGCGGGAGGCCCCGATACAATGAGCAGTTCTTC. Its protein product is CASMGGRPRYNEQFF. The chain has TRBV28 and TRBJ2-1; 8 nucleotides line up with TRBD2. V shed 7 bases and J 4 bases; nucleotides not matched to a gene: 9. The germline V gene encodes CDR1 MDHEN and CDR2 SYDVKM. The CDR3 totals 15 residues.

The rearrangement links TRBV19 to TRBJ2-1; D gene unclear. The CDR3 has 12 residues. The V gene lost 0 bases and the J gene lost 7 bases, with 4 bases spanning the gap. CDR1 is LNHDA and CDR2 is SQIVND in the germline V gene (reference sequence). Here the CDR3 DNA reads TGTGCCAGTAGTATAGACAGTAATGAGCAGTTCTTC. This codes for CASSIDSNEQFF.

The CDR3 sequence is CASSETGGTEAFF. The CDR3 DNA reads as TGTGCCAGCAGCGAAACAGGGGGCACTGAAGCTTTCTTT. J is TRBJ1-1 and V is TRBV7-3; 8 bases are a match to TRBD1. CDR1 and CDR2 from the germline V gene are SGHTA and FQGTGA. The junction had 3 bases not matched to a gene; V was cut back by 5 bases and J by 4 bases. The CDR3 is 13 residues long. Looking up the rest from reference TRBV7-3 and TRBJ1-1 gives the full variable domain: GAGVSQTPSNKVTEKGKYVELRCDPISGHTALYWYRQSLGQGPEFLIYFQGTGAADDSGLPNDRFFAVRPEGSVSTLKIQRTERGDSAVYLCASSETGGTEAFFGQGTRLTVV.

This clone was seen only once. CDR3 sequence reads: CASSVGPGAGANVLTF. The CDR3, as DNA: TGTGCCAGCAGCGTCGGACCAGGGGCTGGGGCCAACGTCCTGACTTTC. The chain combines TRBV7-3 with TRBJ2-6, with D perhaps TRBD1 (6 bases). This CDR3 is 16 amino acids long. CDR1 and CDR2 (germline): SGHTA, FQGTGA. The V end was cut by 5 bases, the J end by 2 bases, with 13 bases between. Supplemented by reference TRBV7-3 and TRBJ2-6, the full variable domain reads GAGVSQTPSNKVTEKGKYVELRCDPISGHTALYWYRQSLGQGPEFLIYFQGTGAADDSGLPNDRFFAVRPEGSVSTLKIQRTERGDSAVYLCASSVGPGAGANVLTFGAGSRLTVL.

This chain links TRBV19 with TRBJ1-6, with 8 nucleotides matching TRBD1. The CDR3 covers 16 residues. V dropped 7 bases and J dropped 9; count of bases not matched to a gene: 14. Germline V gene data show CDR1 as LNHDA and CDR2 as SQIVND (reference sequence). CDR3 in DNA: TGTGCCAGTACCTATTCGGTCGGACAGGGAGGTTCACCCCTCCACTTT. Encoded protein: CASTYSVGQGGSPLHF. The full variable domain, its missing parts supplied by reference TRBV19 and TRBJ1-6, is DGGITQSPKYLFRKEGQNVTLSCEQNLNHDAMYWYRQDPGQGLRLIYYSQIVNDFQKGDIAEGYSVSREKKESFPLTVTSAQKNPTAFYLCASTYSVGQGGSPLHFGNGTRLTVT.

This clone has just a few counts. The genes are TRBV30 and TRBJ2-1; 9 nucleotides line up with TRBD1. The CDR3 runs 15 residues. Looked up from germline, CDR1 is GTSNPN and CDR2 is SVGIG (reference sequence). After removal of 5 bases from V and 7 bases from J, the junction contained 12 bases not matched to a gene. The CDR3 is CAWGLEGQGGNEQFF. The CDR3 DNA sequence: TGTGCCTGGGGATTGGAGGGACAGGGCGGGAATGAGCAGTTCTTC.

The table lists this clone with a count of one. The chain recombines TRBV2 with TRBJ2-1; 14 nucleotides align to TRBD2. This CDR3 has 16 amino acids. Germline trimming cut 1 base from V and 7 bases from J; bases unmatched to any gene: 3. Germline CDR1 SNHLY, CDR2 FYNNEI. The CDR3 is CASSEEGTSGGNEQFF. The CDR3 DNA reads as TGTGCCAGCAGTGAAGAGGGGACTAGCGGGGGAAATGAGCAGTTCTTC.

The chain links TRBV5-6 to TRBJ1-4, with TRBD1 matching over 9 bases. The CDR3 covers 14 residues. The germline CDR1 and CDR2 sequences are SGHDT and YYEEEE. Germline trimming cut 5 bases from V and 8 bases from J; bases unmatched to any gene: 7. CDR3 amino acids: CASSWTGDVEKLFF. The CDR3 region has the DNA TGTGCCAGCAGTTGGACAGGGGATGTGGAAAAACTGTTTTTT.

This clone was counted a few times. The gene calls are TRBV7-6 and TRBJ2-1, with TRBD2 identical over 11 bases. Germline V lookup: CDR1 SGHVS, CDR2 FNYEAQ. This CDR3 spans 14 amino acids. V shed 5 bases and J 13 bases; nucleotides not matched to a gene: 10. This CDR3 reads CASSLNDGTSGQFF. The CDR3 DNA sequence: TGTGCCAGCAGCCTCAATGACGGGACTAGCGGACAGTTCTTC.

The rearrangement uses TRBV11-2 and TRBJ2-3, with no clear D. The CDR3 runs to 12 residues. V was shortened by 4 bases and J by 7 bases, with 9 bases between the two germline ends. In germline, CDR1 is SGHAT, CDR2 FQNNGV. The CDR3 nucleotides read TGTGCCAGCAGCTCCACTGACCATACGCAGTATTTT. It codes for CASSSTDHTQYF.

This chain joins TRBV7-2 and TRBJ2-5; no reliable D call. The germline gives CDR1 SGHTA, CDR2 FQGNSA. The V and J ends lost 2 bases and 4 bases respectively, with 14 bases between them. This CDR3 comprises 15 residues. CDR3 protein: CASSLPAAPVETQYF. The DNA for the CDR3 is TGTGCCAGCAGCTTACCCGCCGCCCCAGTAGAGACCCAGTACTTC.